The rows below give T cell receptor beta chains drawn from one sample of a study of identical twins. TCRdb analysed the 5' RACE reads with MiXCR anew, one entry per CDR3 protein. Of roughly 150,000 distinct CDR3 sequences listed, roughly 3.3% are singletons. Sequencing was done on a sample of memory T cells sorted from blood. These receptor sequences come from a man younger than 35 in good health. Both conserved end residues are part of each CDR3. D genes are given only for firm matches. Not every row has a clone size; where given, it reads once, few, many or a size class.

d_call j_call clone_size v_call cdr3_nt cdr3_aa
TRBD2 TRBJ2-7 many TRBV10-3 TGTGCCATCAGCCTAGCGGGAGCCATCTACGAGCAGTACTTC CAISLAGAIYEQYF
TRBD2 TRBJ2-3 many TRBV5-5 TGTGCCAGCAGCTTGGGATCGTCTGCGGGAGGTCGAGATACGCAGTATTTT CASSLGSSAGGRDTQYF
. TRBJ2-5 many TRBV15 TGTGCCACCGGGCTGGGGTACCAAGAGACCCAGTACTTC CATGLGYQETQYF
. TRBJ2-2 many TRBV15 TGTGCCACCAGCAGAGTAGGGACCGGGGAGCTGTTTTTT CATSRVGTGELFF
. TRBJ1-1 many TRBV29-1 TGCAGCGTTGCGCTCCAGGCAATGAACACTGAAGCTTTCTTT CSVALQAMNTEAFF
. TRBJ1-4 many TRBV18 TGTGCCAGCTCACCACGTGATAGTGAAAAACTGTTTTTT CASSPRDSEKLFF
. TRBJ2-7 many TRBV28 TGTGCCAGCACTAGGTCCGGGCAAGCCTACGAGCAGTACTTC CASTRSGQAYEQYF
. TRBJ1-2 few TRBV12-3/TRBV12-4 TGTGCCAGCAGTAAGGCTCGGGGCGGCTACACCTTC CASSKARGGYTF
. TRBJ2-2 many TRBV10-3 TGTGCCATCTCAACGGGAGAAGGCACCGGGGAGCTGTTTTTT CAISTGEGTGELFF
. TRBJ2-2 few TRBV12-5 TGTGCTAGTGGCCTGGACAGAGCCACCGGGGAGCTGTTTTTT CASGLDRATGELFF
. TRBJ2-1 many TRBV7-2 TGTGCCAGCAGCTACAACACGGAGCCAAATGAGCAGTTCTTC CASSYNTEPNEQFF
TRBD1 TRBJ1-2 many TRBV6-1 TGTGCCAGCACCCCAGGGGGCAGGCCGGGGGGCTACACCTTC CASTPGGRPGGYTF
. TRBJ1-2 many TRBV12-3/TRBV12-4 TGTGCCAGCAGCCCCGCGGGGGGCTCGGCCTATGGCTACACCTTC CASSPAGGSAYGYTF
. TRBJ1-2 many TRBV5-1 TGCGCCAGCAGCTTGCAAGGAAACACCAACTATGGCTACACCTTC CASSLQGNTNYGYTF
TRBD1 TRBJ1-1 few TRBV29-1 TGCAGCGTTCGGGGGACAGGGATATCTGAAGCTTTCTTT CSVRGTGISEAFF
TRBD1 TRBJ2-1 few TRBV28 TGTGCCAGCAGTTCGGACAGGCAACCTCACAATGAGCAGTTCTTC CASSSDRQPHNEQFF
. TRBJ1-2 many TRBV24-1 TGTGCCACCAGTGATTACTATGGCTACACCTTC CATSDYYGYTF
. TRBJ2-7 many TRBV27 TGTGCCAGCAGGGGGGGCAGCGGCCCCTACGAGCAGTACTTC CASRGGSGPYEQYF
. TRBJ2-7 many TRBV20-1 TGCAGTGCTAGAAGGGGTGGACTGGTCGAGCAGTACTTC CSARRGGLVEQYF
. TRBJ1-1 many TRBV18 TGTGCCAGCTCACCCCTAGGGGTGGGGCACCCCACTGAAGCTTTCTTT CASSPLGVGHPTEAFF
. TRBJ2-6 many TRBV27 TGTGCCAGCAGCCCTAGACCCTCTGGGGCCAACGTCCTGACTTTC CASSPRPSGANVLTF
TRBD2 TRBJ2-2 many TRBV4-2 TGTGCCAGCAGCCAATGGCTAGCGGGAGTCGCCGGGGAGCTGTTTTTT CASSQWLAGVAGELFF
. TRBJ2-7 many TRBV7-6 TGTGCCAGCAGCTCCGCGGGCTCGGGGACCTACGAGCAGTACTTC CASSSAGSGTYEQYF
TRBD1 TRBJ1-2 many TRBV9 TGTGCCAGCAATTTCGGGACAGGGGAGGGCTATGGCTACACCTTC CASNFGTGEGYGYTF
. TRBJ1-4 . TRBV2 TGTGCCAGCAAGGGACGACGAGAAAAACTGTTTTTT CASKGRREKLFF
TRBD2 TRBJ2-1 many TRBV5-1 TGCGCCAGCAGCTTGGAGTTTAGCGGGAGAGGAAGTGAGCAGTTCTTC CASSLEFSGRGSEQFF
TRBD2 TRBJ2-1 many TRBV7-3 TGTGCCAGCAGCCCCTTCGGGGCGGGAGGACCCAATGAGCAGTTCTTC CASSPFGAGGPNEQFF
. TRBJ2-5 many TRBV7-8 TGTGCCAGCAGCAGGGGGAGGTACCAAGAGACCCAGTACTTC CASSRGRYQETQYF
TRBD1 TRBJ2-7 few TRBV7-8 TGTGCCAGCAGCTTATCCGGGACAGGGACTTTTGTGCAGTACTTC CASSLSGTGTFVQYF
. TRBJ1-4 many TRBV7-2 TGTGCCAGCAGCTCCGGACAGCCTAATGAAAAACTGTTTTTT CASSSGQPNEKLFF
TRBD1 TRBJ2-2 many TRBV20-1 TGCAGTGCTAGAGCGGGGACAGCGAACACCGGGGAGCTGTTTTTT CSARAGTANTGELFF
TRBD1 TRBJ1-5 . TRBV12-3/TRBV12-4 TGTGCCAGCAGTTTTGGGACAGGCCCCTATAGCAATCAGCCCCAGCATTTT CASSFGTGPYSNQPQHF
TRBD2 TRBJ2-1 many TRBV7-8 TGTGCCAGCAGCGGGACTAGCGGGAGCTACAATGAGCAGTTCTTC CASSGTSGSYNEQFF
. TRBJ2-3 many TRBV29-1 TGCAGCGTTCAATGGGGCACAGATACGCAGTATTTT CSVQWGTDTQYF
. TRBJ2-7 many TRBV28 TGTGCCAGCTACCCCCATTACCGGGCTAGCGAGTACGAGCAGTACTTC CASYPHYRASEYEQYF
. TRBJ2-2 many TRBV6-4 TGTGCCAGCAGTAAGGGGGACACCGGGGAGCTGTTTTTT CASSKGDTGELFF
TRBD1 TRBJ2-6 many TRBV3-1 TGTGCCAGCAGCCAAAATCCGACAGGGGCTGGGGCCAACGTCCTGACTTTC CASSQNPTGAGANVLTF
. TRBJ2-5 many TRBV30 TGTGCCTGGAGCCAACAGGGAGTTCCAGAGACCCAGTACTTC CAWSQQGVPETQYF
. TRBJ2-7 many TRBV23-1 TGCGCCAGCAGTCAATCGGGCGAGCAGTACTTC CASSQSGEQYF
TRBD1 TRBJ2-7 many TRBV12-3/TRBV12-4 TGTGCCAGCAGTTCGTCGACAGGGGGCTTCTACGAGCAGTACTTC CASSSSTGGFYEQYF
TRBD1 TRBJ2-7 many TRBV6-2/TRBV6-3 TGTGCCAGCAGCAAATTGACCGGGACAGACTCCTACGAGCAGTACTTC CASSKLTGTDSYEQYF